This is a list of T cell receptor beta chains from one sample in a study of B cell selection in AIRE deficiency. Data came from immunoSEQ multiplex PCR; TCRdb stores just in-frame clones and leaves some out. The table shows approximately 25,000 clones, with 95% to 96% occurring only once. What was sequenced was CD4+CD127+ conventional T cells sorted from PBMCs. The source of these receptors is a human donor in good health. Both conserved end residues are part of each CDR3. D genes are given only for firm matches. A row's size may be missing; if present it is once, few, many or a size class.

d_call: NA
j_call: TRBJ1-2
v_call: TRBV10-3
clone_size: NA
cdr3_nt: TGTGCCATCAGTGAGTCGGTAGGGCAGATGAAGCATGGCTACACCTTC
cdr3_aa: CAISESVGQMKHGYTF

d_call: NA
j_call: TRBJ1-2
v_call: TRBV29-1
clone_size: NA
cdr3_nt: TGCAGCGTTTTTTCAGGGGAGCCCAACTATGGCTACACCTTC
cdr3_aa: CSVFSGEPNYGYTF

d_call: NA
j_call: TRBJ1-1
v_call: TRBV6-6
clone_size: NA
cdr3_nt: TGTGCCAGCAGACTTGACATGAACACTGAAGCTTTCTTT
cdr3_aa: CASRLDMNTEAFF

d_call: TRBD1
j_call: TRBJ2-7
v_call: TRBV6-5
clone_size: NA
cdr3_nt: TGTGCCAGCAGCGGTGGACAGGGGGGACACTACGAGCAGTACTTC
cdr3_aa: CASSGGQGGHYEQYF

d_call: NA
j_call: TRBJ1-5
v_call: TRBV11-3
clone_size: NA
cdr3_nt: TGTGCCAGCAGCGTGGGAAGTAGCAATCAGCCCCAGCATTTT
cdr3_aa: CASSVGSSNQPQHF

d_call: TRBD2
j_call: TRBJ2-1
v_call: TRBV19
clone_size: once
cdr3_nt: TGTGCCAGTAGTCCCCGGACTAGCGGGGTAGGCAATGAGCAGTTCTTC
cdr3_aa: CASSPRTSGVGNEQFF

d_call: TRBD1
j_call: TRBJ1-2
v_call: TRBV6-4
clone_size: NA
cdr3_nt: TGTGCCAGCAGGCGACAGGGGGCAGACGGCTACACCTTC
cdr3_aa: CASRRQGADGYTF

d_call: NA
j_call: TRBJ2-3
v_call: TRBV2
clone_size: NA
cdr3_nt: TGTGCCAGCAGGCCACAGGGACACGGCACAGATACGCAGTATTTT
cdr3_aa: CASRPQGHGTDTQYF

d_call: NA
j_call: TRBJ2-2
v_call: TRBV5-4
clone_size: NA
cdr3_nt: TGTGCCAGCAGCTCCTGGGGGAACGGCGGGGAGCTGTTTTTT
cdr3_aa: CASSSWGNGGELFF

d_call: NA
j_call: TRBJ2-7
v_call: TRBV7-2
clone_size: NA
cdr3_nt: TGTGCCAGCACCCCTTGGGGAGGGGGCCCGTACGAGCAGTACTTC
cdr3_aa: CASTPWGGGPYEQYF

d_call: NA
j_call: TRBJ2-1
v_call: TRBV18
clone_size: NA
cdr3_nt: TGTGCCAGCTCACGTGGCCAGGGAGGGGGCTTGAATGAGCAGTTCTTC
cdr3_aa: CASSRGQGGGLNEQFF

d_call: NA
j_call: TRBJ1-2
v_call: TRBV7-9
clone_size: NA
cdr3_nt: TGTGCCAGCAGCCCCTCTCCAGGGGTAAACGGCTACACCTTC
cdr3_aa: CASSPSPGVNGYTF

d_call: NA
j_call: TRBJ2-3
v_call: TRBV27
clone_size: NA
cdr3_nt: TGTGCCACGCGGGGATTCCCCACAGATACGCAGTATTTT
cdr3_aa: CATRGFPTDTQYF

d_call: NA
j_call: TRBJ1-4
v_call: TRBV5-1
clone_size: NA
cdr3_nt: TGCGCCAGCAGCTTGGAGGGGGGAGGAAAACTGTTTTTT
cdr3_aa: CASSLEGGGKLFF

d_call: NA
j_call: TRBJ2-7
v_call: TRBV6-6
clone_size: NA
cdr3_nt: TGTGCCAGCAGCGCCGGGCCTTTGGCCGAGCAGTACTTC
cdr3_aa: CASSAGPLAEQYF

d_call: NA
j_call: TRBJ2-6
v_call: TRBV6-5
clone_size: NA
cdr3_nt: TGTGCCAGCAGTTACTCTCTGACATCCGGGGCCAACGTCCTGACTTTC
cdr3_aa: CASSYSLTSGANVLTF

d_call: NA
j_call: TRBJ2-3
v_call: TRBV28
clone_size: NA
cdr3_nt: TGTGCCAGCAGTTTATTTAGCACAGATACGCAGTATTTT
cdr3_aa: CASSLFSTDTQYF

d_call: NA
j_call: TRBJ1-1
v_call: TRBV23-1
clone_size: NA
cdr3_nt: TGCGCCAGTCGACAGGCCCCTTATGAAGCTTTCTTT
cdr3_aa: CASRQAPYEAFF

d_call: TRBD2
j_call: TRBJ2-3
v_call: TRBV4-1
clone_size: once
cdr3_nt: TGCGCCAGCAGCCGGCTTCTAGCGGGGGTTGGCACAGATACGCAGTATTTT
cdr3_aa: CASSRLLAGVGTDTQYF

d_call: TRBD2
j_call: TRBJ2-5
v_call: TRBV7-9
clone_size: NA
cdr3_nt: TGTGCCAGCATCGCGTACTCCGGGGGGGTAGAGACCCAGTACTTC
cdr3_aa: CASIAYSGGVETQYF

d_call: NA
j_call: TRBJ2-7
v_call: TRBV27
clone_size: NA
cdr3_nt: TGTGCCAGCAATGGGGGATCCACCTACGAGCAGTACTTC
cdr3_aa: CASNGGSTYEQYF

d_call: NA
j_call: TRBJ1-2
v_call: TRBV6-5
clone_size: NA
cdr3_nt: TGTGCCAGCAGAAATCCCCAGTTCTATGGCTACACCTTC
cdr3_aa: CASRNPQFYGYTF

d_call: NA
j_call: TRBJ2-1
v_call: TRBV10-1
clone_size: NA
cdr3_nt: TGCGCCAGGCAAAAAGGTGGAAATGAGCAGTTCTTC
cdr3_aa: CARQKGGNEQFF

d_call: NA
j_call: TRBJ1-5
v_call: TRBV5-1
clone_size: NA
cdr3_nt: TGCGCCAGCAGCTTGGGACAGGAGAGAGGTCAGCCCCAGCATTTT
cdr3_aa: CASSLGQERGQPQHF

d_call: TRBD2
j_call: TRBJ2-1
v_call: TRBV5-1
clone_size: NA
cdr3_nt: TGCGCCAGCAGCTTGCACGCTAGCGGGGGGAATTACAATGAGCAGTTCTTC
cdr3_aa: CASSLHASGGNYNEQFF

d_call: NA
j_call: TRBJ2-2
v_call: TRBV7-9
clone_size: NA
cdr3_nt: TGTGCCAGCAGCTTAGAGGGGACCGGGGAGCTGTTTTTT
cdr3_aa: CASSLEGTGELFF

d_call: NA
j_call: TRBJ1-3
v_call: TRBV9
clone_size: NA
cdr3_nt: TGTGCCAGCAGCGTAGCACCAGGAAACACCATATATTTT
cdr3_aa: CASSVAPGNTIYF

d_call: TRBD1
j_call: TRBJ2-7
v_call: TRBV27
clone_size: once
cdr3_nt: TGTGCCAGCAGTCACAGGGGGCAAGGGTACGAGCAGTACTTC
cdr3_aa: CASSHRGQGYEQYF

d_call: NA
j_call: TRBJ2-3
v_call: TRBV5-4
clone_size: NA
cdr3_nt: TGTGCCAGCATTCAAACTTCCCGGCGGGGCACAGATACGCAGTATTTT
cdr3_aa: CASIQTSRRGTDTQYF

d_call: NA
j_call: TRBJ2-1
v_call: TRBV14
clone_size: once
cdr3_nt: TGTGCCAGCAGCGGACTCCTAGAAGGGTACGGCTACAATGAGCAGTTCTTC
cdr3_aa: CASSGLLEGYGYNEQFF

d_call: NA
j_call: TRBJ2-7
v_call: TRBV5-1
clone_size: NA
cdr3_nt: TGCGCCAACAGATTGGTTACAGTATTAACCTACGAGCAGTACTTC
cdr3_aa: CANRLVTVLTYEQYF

d_call: TRBD1
j_call: TRBJ1-6
v_call: TRBV10-3
clone_size: NA
cdr3_nt: TGTGCCATCCAAACAGGGGGAGGTAATTCACCCCTCCACTTT
cdr3_aa: CAIQTGGGNSPLHF

d_call: TRBD1
j_call: TRBJ1-4
v_call: TRBV2
clone_size: NA
cdr3_nt: TGTGCCAGCGGGGACAGGGGGAGGCCTAATGAAAAACTGTTTTTT
cdr3_aa: CASGDRGRPNEKLFF

d_call: NA
j_call: TRBJ2-1
v_call: TRBV5-1
clone_size: NA
cdr3_nt: TGCGCCAGCAGCATTGGTGCCCTCCAGGGGTTGGATGAGCAGTTCTTC
cdr3_aa: CASSIGALQGLDEQFF

d_call: TRBD1
j_call: TRBJ1-1
v_call: TRBV4-1
clone_size: once
cdr3_nt: TGCGCCAGCAGCCAATCCCGGAGAGGGACAGGGGGCGTGGACACTGAAGCTTTCTTT
cdr3_aa: CASSQSRRGTGGVDTEAFF

d_call: NA
j_call: TRBJ1-2
v_call: TRBV20-1
clone_size: NA
cdr3_nt: TGCAGTGCTAACAGCTATGGCTACACCTTC
cdr3_aa: CSANSYGYTF

d_call: TRBD2
j_call: TRBJ2-7
v_call: TRBV15
clone_size: NA
cdr3_nt: TGTGCCACCAGCAGAGAATATTGGCGGGGGAGCTCCTACGAGCAGTACTTC
cdr3_aa: CATSREYWRGSSYEQYF

d_call: NA
j_call: TRBJ2-7
v_call: TRBV6-6
clone_size: NA
cdr3_nt: TGTGCCAGCAGTTACTCGATCGGGGACGAGCAGTACTTC
cdr3_aa: CASSYSIGDEQYF

d_call: NA
j_call: TRBJ1-4
v_call: TRBV18
clone_size: once
cdr3_nt: TGTGCCAGCTCACCATTAGAGGGAGGAGGGCTTCATGGAAAACTGTTTTTT
cdr3_aa: CASSPLEGGGLHGKLFF

d_call: NA
j_call: TRBJ2-7
v_call: TRBV2
clone_size: once
cdr3_nt: TGTGCCAGCAGTGAAGCGAGGCGGGCTCATTACGAGCAGTACTTC
cdr3_aa: CASSEARRAHYEQYF

d_call: TRBD2
j_call: TRBJ2-1
v_call: TRBV25-1
clone_size: NA
cdr3_nt: TGTGCCAGCTCGACCCAAGCGGGAGTGTCCTACAATGAGCAGTTCTTC
cdr3_aa: CASSTQAGVSYNEQFF

d_call: NA
j_call: TRBJ2-3
v_call: TRBV18
clone_size: NA
cdr3_nt: TGTGCCAGCTCACCAGGAGAGCAGACTCGCTCGAGGTATTTT
cdr3_aa: CASSPGEQTRSRYF

d_call: NA
j_call: TRBJ2-7
v_call: TRBV7-8
clone_size: NA
cdr3_nt: TGTGCCAGCAGCTTAGAGAACGAGCAGTACTTC
cdr3_aa: CASSLENEQYF

d_call: NA
j_call: TRBJ2-3
v_call: TRBV12-2
clone_size: NA
cdr3_nt: TGTGCAAGTCGCTTAGCGAGCCTACTAGCGGGGGCCGTTGGTGGCACAGATACGCAGTATTTT
cdr3_aa: CASRLASLLAGAVGGTDTQYF

d_call: NA
j_call: TRBJ2-3
v_call: TRBV20-1
clone_size: NA
cdr3_nt: TGCAGCGGCGGCGGAACAGATACGCAGTATTTT
cdr3_aa: CSGGGTDTQYF

d_call: TRBD2
j_call: TRBJ2-2
v_call: TRBV9
clone_size: NA
cdr3_nt: TGTGCCAGCAGCGTACTAGCGGGAGGGTTCGCGAACACCGGGGAGCTGTTTTTT
cdr3_aa: CASSVLAGGFANTGELFF

d_call: NA
j_call: TRBJ1-4
v_call: TRBV7-9
clone_size: NA
cdr3_nt: TGTGCCAGCAGCCACAAGGCCGGTAATGAAAAACTGTTTTTT
cdr3_aa: CASSHKAGNEKLFF

d_call: NA
j_call: TRBJ2-7
v_call: TRBV5-5
clone_size: NA
cdr3_nt: TGTGCCAGCAGCTTGGTTCGACAGGGAGGGGGCTACGAGCAGTACTTC
cdr3_aa: CASSLVRQGGGYEQYF

d_call: NA
j_call: TRBJ1-2
v_call: TRBV21-1
clone_size: once
cdr3_nt: TGTGCCAGCGGAAGTTACGGCTACACCTTC
cdr3_aa: CASGSYGYTF

d_call: TRBD1
j_call: TRBJ2-1
v_call: TRBV7-8
clone_size: once
cdr3_nt: TGTGCCAGCAGCCGCAATCCGACAGGGCGGTACAATGAGCAGTTCTTC
cdr3_aa: CASSRNPTGRYNEQFF

d_call: NA
j_call: TRBJ1-2
v_call: TRBV6-1
clone_size: NA
cdr3_nt: TGTGCCAGCAGTGACGGAAGCGACTATGGCTACACCTTC
cdr3_aa: CASSDGSDYGYTF

d_call: TRBD2
j_call: TRBJ2-3
v_call: TRBV14
clone_size: NA
cdr3_nt: TGTGCCAGCACCTTGTCTGGCGGGGGAAGGACAGATACGCAGTATTTT
cdr3_aa: CASTLSGGGRTDTQYF